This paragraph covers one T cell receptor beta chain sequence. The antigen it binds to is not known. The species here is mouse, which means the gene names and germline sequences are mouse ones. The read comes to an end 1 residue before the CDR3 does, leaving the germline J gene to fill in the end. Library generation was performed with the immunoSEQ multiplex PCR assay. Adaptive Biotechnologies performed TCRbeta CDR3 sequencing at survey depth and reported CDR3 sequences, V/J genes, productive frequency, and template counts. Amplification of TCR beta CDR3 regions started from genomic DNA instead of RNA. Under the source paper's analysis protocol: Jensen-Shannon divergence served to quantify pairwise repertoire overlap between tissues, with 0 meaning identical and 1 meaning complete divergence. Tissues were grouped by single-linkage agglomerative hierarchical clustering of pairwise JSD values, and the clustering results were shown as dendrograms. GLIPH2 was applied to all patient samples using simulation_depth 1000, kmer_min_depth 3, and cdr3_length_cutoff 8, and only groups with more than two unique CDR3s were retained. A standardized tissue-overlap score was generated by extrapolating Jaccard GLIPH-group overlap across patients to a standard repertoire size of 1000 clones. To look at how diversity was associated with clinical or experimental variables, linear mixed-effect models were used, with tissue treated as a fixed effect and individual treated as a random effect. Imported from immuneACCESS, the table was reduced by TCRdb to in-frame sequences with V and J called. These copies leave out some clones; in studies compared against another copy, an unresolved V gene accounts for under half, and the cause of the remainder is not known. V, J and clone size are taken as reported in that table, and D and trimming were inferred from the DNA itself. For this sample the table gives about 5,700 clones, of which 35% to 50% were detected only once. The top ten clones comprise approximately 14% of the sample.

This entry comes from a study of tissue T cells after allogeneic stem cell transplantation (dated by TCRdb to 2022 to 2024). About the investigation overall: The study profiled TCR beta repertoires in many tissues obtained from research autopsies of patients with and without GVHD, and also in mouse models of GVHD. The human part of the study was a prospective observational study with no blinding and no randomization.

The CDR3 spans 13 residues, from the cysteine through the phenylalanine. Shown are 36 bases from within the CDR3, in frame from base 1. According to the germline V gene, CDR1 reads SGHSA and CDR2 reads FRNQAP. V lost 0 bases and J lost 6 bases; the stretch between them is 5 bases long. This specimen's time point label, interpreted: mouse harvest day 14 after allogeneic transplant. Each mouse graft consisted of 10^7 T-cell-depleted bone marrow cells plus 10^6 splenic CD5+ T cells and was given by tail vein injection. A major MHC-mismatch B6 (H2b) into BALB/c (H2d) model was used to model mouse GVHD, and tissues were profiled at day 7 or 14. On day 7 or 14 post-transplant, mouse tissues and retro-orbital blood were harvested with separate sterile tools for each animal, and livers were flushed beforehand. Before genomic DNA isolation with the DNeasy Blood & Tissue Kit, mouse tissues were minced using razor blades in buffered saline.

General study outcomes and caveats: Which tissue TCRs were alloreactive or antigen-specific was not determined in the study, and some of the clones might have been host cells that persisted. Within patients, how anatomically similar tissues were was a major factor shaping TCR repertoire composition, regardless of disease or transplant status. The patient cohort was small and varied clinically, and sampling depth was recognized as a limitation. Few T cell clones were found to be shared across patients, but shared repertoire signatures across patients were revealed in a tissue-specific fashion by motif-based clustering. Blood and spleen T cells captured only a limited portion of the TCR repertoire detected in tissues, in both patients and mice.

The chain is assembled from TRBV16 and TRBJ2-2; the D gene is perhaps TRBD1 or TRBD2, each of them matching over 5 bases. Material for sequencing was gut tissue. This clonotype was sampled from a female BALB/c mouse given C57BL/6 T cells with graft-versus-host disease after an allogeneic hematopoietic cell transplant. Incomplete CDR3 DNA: TGTGCAAGCAGCTTAGAGGGGCCCGGGCAGCTCTAC. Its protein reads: CASSLEGPGQLY. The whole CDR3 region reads CASSLEGPGQLYF.